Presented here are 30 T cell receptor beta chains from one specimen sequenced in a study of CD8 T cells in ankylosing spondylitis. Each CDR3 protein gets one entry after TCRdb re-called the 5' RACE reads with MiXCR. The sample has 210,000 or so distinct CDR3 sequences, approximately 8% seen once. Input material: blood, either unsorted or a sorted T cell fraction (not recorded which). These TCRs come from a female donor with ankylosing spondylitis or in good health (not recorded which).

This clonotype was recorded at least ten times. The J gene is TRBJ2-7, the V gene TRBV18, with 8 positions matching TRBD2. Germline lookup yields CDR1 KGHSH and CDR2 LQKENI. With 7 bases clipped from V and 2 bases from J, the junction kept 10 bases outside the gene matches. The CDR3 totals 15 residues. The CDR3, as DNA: TGTGCCAGCTGTTCCGATAGCGGGATGGCCTACGAGCAGTACTTC. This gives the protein CASCSDSGMAYEQYF. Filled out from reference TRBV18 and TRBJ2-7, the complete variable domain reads NAGVMQNPRHLVRRRGQEARLRCSPMKGHSHVYWYRQLPEEGLKFMVYLQKENIIDESGMPKERFSAEFPKEGPSILRIQQVVRGDSAAYFCASCSDSGMAYEQYFGPGTRLTVT.

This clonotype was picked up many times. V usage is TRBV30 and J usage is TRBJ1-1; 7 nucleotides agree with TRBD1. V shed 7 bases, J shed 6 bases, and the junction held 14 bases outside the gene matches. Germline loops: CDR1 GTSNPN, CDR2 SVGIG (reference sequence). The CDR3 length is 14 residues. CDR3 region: CAFRNRGKLAEAFF. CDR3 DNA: TGTGCCTTTCGAAACAGGGGAAAACTCGCTGAAGCTTTCTTT.

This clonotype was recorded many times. The CDR3 DNA sequence: TGCAGCGTTGGACAGGGCTACGACGAGCAGTACTTC. This translates into CSVGQGYDEQYF. The rearrangement links TRBV29-1 to TRBJ2-7, with 7 bases lining up with TRBD1. The V segment lost 4 bases and the J segment 5 bases; nucleotides outside the gene matches: 5. Per germline, CDR1 SQVTM and CDR2 ANQGSEA. The CDR3 has 12 amino acids.

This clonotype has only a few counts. This chain's CDR3 is CSARARGEGTRYEQYF. CDR3 DNA: TGCAGTGCTAGAGCGCGGGGGGAGGGCACCCGATACGAGCAGTACTTC. The V gene is TRBV20-1, the J gene TRBJ2-7; 8 bases fit TRBD2. The CDR3 has 16 residues. The J segment lost 4 bases and the V segment lost 1 base, leaving 12 bases of the junction unmatched. Germline lookup yields CDR1 DFQATT and CDR2 SNEGSKA (reference sequence).

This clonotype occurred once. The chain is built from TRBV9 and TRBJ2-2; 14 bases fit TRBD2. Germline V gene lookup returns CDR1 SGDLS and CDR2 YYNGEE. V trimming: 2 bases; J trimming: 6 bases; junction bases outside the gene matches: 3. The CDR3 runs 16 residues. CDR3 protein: CASSVGLAGGAGELFF. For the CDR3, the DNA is TGTGCCAGCAGCGTCGGACTAGCGGGAGGTGCCGGGGAGCTGTTTTTT.

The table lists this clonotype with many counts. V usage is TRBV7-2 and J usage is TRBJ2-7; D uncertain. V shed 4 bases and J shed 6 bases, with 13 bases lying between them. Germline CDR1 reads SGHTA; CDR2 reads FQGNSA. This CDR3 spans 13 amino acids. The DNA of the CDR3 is TGTGCCAGCAGCTCCTCTAAGGAAAGCGAGCAGTACTTC. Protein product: CASSSSKESEQYF.

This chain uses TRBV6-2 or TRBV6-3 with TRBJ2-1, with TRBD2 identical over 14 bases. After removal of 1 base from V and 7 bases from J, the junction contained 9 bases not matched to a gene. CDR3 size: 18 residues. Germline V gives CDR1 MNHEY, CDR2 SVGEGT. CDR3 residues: CASSYFPTGTSGRNEQFF. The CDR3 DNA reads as TGTGCCAGCAGTTACTTCCCGACCGGGACTAGCGGGAGAAATGAGCAGTTCTTC.

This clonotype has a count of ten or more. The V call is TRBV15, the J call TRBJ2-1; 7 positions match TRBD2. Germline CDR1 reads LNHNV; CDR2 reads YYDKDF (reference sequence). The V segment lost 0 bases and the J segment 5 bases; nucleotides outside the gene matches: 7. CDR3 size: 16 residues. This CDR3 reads CATSREAASGNNEQFF. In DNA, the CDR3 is TGTGCCACCAGCAGAGAGGCCGCTAGCGGAAACAATGAGCAGTTCTTC.

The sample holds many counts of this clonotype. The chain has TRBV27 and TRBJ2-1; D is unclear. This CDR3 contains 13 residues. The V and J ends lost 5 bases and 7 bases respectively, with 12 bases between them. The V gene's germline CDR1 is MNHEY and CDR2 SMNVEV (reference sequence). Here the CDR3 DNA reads TGTGCCAGCAGTCTCGGGCCTTTGAATGAGCAGTTCTTC. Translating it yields CASSLGPLNEQFF.

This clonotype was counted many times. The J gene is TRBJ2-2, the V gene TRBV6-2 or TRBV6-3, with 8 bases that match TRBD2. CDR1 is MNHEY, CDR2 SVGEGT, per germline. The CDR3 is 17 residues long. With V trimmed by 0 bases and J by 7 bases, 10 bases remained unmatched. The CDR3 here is CASSYSRSGRFNGELFF. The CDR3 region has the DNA TGTGCCAGCAGTTACTCCAGAAGCGGGAGATTTAACGGGGAGCTGTTTTTT.

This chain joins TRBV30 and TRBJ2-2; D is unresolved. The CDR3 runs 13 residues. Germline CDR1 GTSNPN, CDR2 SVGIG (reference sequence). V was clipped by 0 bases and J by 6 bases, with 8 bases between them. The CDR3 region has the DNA TGTGCCTGGAGTGTGGTGCGGCCCGGGGAGCTGTTTTTT. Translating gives CAWSVVRPGELFF.

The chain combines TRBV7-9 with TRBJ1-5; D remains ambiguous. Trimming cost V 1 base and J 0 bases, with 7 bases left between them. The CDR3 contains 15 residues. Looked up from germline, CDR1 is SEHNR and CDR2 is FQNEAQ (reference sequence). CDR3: CASSLGQISNQPQHF. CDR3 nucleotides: TGTGCCAGCAGCTTAGGCCAGATTAGCAATCAGCCCCAGCATTTT. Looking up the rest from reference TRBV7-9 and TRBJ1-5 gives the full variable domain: DTGVSQNPRHKITKRGQNVTFRCDPISEHNRLYWYRQTLGQGPEFLTYFQNEAQLEKSRLLSDRFSAERPKGSFSTLEIQRTEQGDSAMYLCASSLGQISNQPQHFGDGTRLSIL.

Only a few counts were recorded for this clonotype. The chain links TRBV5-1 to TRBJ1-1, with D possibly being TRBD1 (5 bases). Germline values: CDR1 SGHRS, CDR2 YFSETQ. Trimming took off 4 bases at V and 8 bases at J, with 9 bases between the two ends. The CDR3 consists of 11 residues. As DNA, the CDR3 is TGCGCCAGCAGCACCCAGGGAGAAGCTTTCTTT. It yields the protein CASSTQGEAFF.

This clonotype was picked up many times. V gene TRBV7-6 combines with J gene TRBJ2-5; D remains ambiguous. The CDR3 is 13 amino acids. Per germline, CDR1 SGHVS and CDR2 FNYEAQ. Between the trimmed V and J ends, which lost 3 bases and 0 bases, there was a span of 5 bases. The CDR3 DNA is TGTGCCAGCAGCTTCCAGGACCAAGAGACCCAGTACTTC. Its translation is CASSFQDQETQYF.

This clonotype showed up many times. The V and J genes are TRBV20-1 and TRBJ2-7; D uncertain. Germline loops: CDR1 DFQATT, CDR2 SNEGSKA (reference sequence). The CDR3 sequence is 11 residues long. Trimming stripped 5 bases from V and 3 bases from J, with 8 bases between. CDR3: CSALGIYEQYF. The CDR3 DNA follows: TGCAGTGCTCTGGGCATCTACGAGCAGTACTTC.

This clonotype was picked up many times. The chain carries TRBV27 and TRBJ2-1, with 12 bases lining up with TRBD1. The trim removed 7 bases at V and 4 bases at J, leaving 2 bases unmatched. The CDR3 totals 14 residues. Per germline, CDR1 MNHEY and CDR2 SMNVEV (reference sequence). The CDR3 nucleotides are TGTGCCAGCACGGGACAGGGGGCGTACAATGAGCAGTTCTTC. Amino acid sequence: CASTGQGAYNEQFF.

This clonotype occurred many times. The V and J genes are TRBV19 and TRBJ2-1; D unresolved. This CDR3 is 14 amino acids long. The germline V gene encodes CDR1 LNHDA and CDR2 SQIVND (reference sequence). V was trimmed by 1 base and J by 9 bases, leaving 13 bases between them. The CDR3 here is CASSIVRYTGEQFF. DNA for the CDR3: TGTGCCAGTAGTATAGTGAGGTATACTGGTGAGCAGTTCTTC.

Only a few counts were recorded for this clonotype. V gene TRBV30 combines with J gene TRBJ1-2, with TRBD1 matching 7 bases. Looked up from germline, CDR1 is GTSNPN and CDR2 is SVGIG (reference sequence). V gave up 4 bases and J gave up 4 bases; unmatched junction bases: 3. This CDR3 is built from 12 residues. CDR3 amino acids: CAWTGGIYGYTF. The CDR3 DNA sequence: TGTGCCTGGACAGGGGGAATCTATGGCTACACCTTC.

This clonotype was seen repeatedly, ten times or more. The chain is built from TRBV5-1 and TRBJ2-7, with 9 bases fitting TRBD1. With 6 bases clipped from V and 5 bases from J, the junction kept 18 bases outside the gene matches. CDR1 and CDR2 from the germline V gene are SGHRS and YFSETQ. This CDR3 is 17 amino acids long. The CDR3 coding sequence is TGCGCCAGCACGCGAGAACGAGTTACCGGGACAGGGAACGAGCAGTACTTC. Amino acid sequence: CASTRERVTGTGNEQYF.

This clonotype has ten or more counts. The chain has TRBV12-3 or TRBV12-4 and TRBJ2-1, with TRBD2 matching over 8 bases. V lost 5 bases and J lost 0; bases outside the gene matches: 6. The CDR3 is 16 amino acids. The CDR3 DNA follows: TGTGCCAGCAGTCCCGGGGGGGCTAGCTCCTACAATGAGCAGTTCTTC. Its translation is CASSPGGASSYNEQFF.

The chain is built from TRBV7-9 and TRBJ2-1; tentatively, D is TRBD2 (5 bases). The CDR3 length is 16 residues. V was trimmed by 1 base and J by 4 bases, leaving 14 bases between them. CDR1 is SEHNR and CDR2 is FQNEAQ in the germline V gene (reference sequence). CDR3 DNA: TGTGCCAGCAGCTTAGGGACTGGGAGTCGTTACAATGAGCAGTTCTTC. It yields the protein CASSLGTGSRYNEQFF. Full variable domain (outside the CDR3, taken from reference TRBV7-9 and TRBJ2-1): DTGVSQNPRHKITKRGQNVTFRCDPISEHNRLYWYRQTLGQGPEFLTYFQNEAQLEKSRLLSDRFSAERPKGSFSTLEIQRTEQGDSAMYLCASSLGTGSRYNEQFFGPGTRLTVL.

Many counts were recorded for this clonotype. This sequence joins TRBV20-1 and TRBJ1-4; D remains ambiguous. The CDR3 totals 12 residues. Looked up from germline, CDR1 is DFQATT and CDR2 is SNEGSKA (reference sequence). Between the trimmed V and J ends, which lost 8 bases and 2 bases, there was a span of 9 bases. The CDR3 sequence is CSLLGTNEKLFF. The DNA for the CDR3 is TGCAGTCTCTTAGGGACTAATGAAAAACTGTTTTTT.

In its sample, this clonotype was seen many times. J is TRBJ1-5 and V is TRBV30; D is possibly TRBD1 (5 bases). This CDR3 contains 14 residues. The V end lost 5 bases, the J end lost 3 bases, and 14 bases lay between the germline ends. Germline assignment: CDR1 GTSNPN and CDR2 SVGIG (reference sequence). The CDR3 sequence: CAWSRGQVNQPQHF. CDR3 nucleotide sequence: TGTGCCTGGTCCCGAGGACAAGTCAATCAGCCCCAGCATTTT.

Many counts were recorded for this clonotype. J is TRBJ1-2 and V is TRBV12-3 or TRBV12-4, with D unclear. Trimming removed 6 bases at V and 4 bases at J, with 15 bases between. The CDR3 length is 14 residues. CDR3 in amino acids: CASSPTPRGYGYTF. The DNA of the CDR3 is TGTGCCAGCAGCCCGACGCCTCGGGGCTATGGCTACACCTTC.

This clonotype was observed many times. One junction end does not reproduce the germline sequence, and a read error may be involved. This CDR3 is CASSPGTTDETFF. Here the CDR3 DNA reads TGTGCCAGCAGTCCCGGGACGACGGATGAAACTTTCTTT. This sequence joins TRBV6-1 and TRBJ1-1, with D possibly matching TRBD1 (5 bases). The CDR3 runs to 13 residues. Germline V CDR1 and CDR2: MNHNS, SASEGT.

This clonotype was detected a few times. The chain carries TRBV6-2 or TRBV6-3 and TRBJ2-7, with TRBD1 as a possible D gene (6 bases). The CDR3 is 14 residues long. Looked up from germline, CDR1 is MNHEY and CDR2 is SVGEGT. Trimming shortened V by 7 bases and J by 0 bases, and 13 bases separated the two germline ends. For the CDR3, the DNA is TGTGCCAGCACTTTCGGACAGAGCTCCTACGAGCAGTACTTC. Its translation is CASTFGQSSYEQYF.

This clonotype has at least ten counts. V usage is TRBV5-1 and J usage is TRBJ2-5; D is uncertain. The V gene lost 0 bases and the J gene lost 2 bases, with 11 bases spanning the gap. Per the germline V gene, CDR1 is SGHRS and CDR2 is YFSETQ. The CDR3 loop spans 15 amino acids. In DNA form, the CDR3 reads TGCGCCAGCAGCTTGGAGGGTGCGGAGCAAGAGACCCAGTACTTC. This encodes CASSLEGAEQETQYF.

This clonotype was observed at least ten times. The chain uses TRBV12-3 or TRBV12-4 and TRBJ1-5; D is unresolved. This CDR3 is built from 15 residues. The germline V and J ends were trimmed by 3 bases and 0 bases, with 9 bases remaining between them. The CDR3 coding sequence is TGTGCCAGCAGTTTTGCGGGTGGTAGCAATCAGCCCCAGCATTTT. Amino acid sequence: CASSFAGGSNQPQHF.

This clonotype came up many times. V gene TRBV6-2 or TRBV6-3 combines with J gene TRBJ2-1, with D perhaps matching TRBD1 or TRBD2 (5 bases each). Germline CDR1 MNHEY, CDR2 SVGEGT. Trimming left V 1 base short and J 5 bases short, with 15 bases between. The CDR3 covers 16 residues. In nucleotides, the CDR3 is TGTGCCAGCAGTTACTTCGGGGACGGTTCAAACAATGAGCAGTTCTTC. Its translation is CASSYFGDGSNNEQFF.

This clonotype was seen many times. The CDR3 sequence: CATSRDVEGRRLSYEQYF. The CDR3 DNA reads as TGTGCCACCAGCAGAGATGTTGAGGGGAGGCGACTCTCCTACGAGCAGTACTTC. The chain couples TRBV15 to TRBJ2-7; TRBD2 is a possible D gene (6 bases). The V end was cut by 0 bases, the J end by 0 bases, with 18 bases between. This CDR3 region has 18 residues. Germline lookup yields CDR1 LNHNV and CDR2 YYDKDF (reference sequence).